The 8 T cell receptor beta chains below come from one sample, sequenced in a study of graft-versus-host responses after intestinal transplantation. Here immunoSEQ multiplex PCR was the method, and the copy in TCRdb shows in-frame clones only, minus some. The sample includes some 46,000 clones, roughly 94% of them seen just once. Sequences were derived from PBMCs, sampled around 350 days after intestinal transplant. The receptors originated from a human patient who received an intestinal transplant, so some T cells may come from the graft donor.

This chain links TRBV7-3 with TRBJ1-2, with 8 bases identical to TRBD1. The V and J ends lost 5 bases and 8 bases, in that order; junction bases with no gene match: 7. CDR1 and CDR2 from the germline V gene are SGHTA and FQGTGA. The CDR3 has 13 residues. Here the CDR3 DNA reads TGTGCCAGCAGCCTCGACAGGGGTCGCGGCTACACCTTC. It is translated as CASSLDRGRGYTF.

The chain links TRBV5-6 to TRBJ2-1, with D possibly called TRBD1 or TRBD2 (6 bases each). Germline lookup yields CDR1 SGHDT and CDR2 YYEEEE. This CDR3 is built from 18 residues. Trimming stripped 0 bases from V and 3 bases from J, with 19 bases between. Here the CDR3 DNA reads TGTGCCAGCAGCTTGGATGGCTGGGGGGCAGGGGTCTACAATGAGCAGTTCTTC. This sequence encodes CASSLDGWGAGVYNEQFF.

The rearrangement joins TRBV11-3 to TRBJ2-3; 10 bases are a match to TRBD2. Germline loops: CDR1 SGHNT, CDR2 YENEEA. The CDR3 extends over 16 amino acids. Trimming removed 5 bases from V and 2 bases from J; junction bases left unmatched: 7. The CDR3 DNA is TGTGCCAGCAGCCTAATAGCGGGAGGTAACACAGATACGCAGTATTTT. As protein: CASSLIAGGNTDTQYF.

In the case of this clone: The junction departs from germline at one end; a sequencing error may be responsible. Other DNA sequences in this sample translate to the same CDR3. J is TRBJ2-4 and V is TRBV2; 9 bases agree with TRBD1. The CDR3 extends over 16 amino acids. Germline assignment: CDR1 SNHLY and CDR2 FYNNEI. CDR3 loop: CASREAQGAPSGIQYF. CDR3 DNA: TGTGCCAGCAGGGAAGCACAGGGGGCCCCGTCGGGCATCCAGTACTTC. Based on the CDR3 plus reference TRBV2 and TRBJ2-4, the full variable domain is EPEVTQTPSHQVTQMGQEVILRCVPISNHLYFYWYRQILGQKVEFLVSFYNNEISEKSEIFDDQFSVERPDGSNFTLKIRSTKLEDSAMYFCASREAQGAPSGIQYFGAGTRLSVL.

The rearrangement links TRBV11-2 to TRBJ1-1; TRBD1 matches 7 bases. Trimming took 4 bases from V and 5 from J; bases not matched to a gene: 10. Germline CDR1 reads SGHAT; CDR2 reads FQNNGV. The CDR3 contains 15 residues. This CDR3 reads CASSSRTGWGTEAFF. In DNA form, the CDR3 reads TGTGCCAGCAGCTCCCGGACAGGTTGGGGTACTGAAGCTTTCTTT. The whole variable domain, remainder taken from reference TRBV11-2 and TRBJ1-1, is EAGVAQSPRYKIIEKRQSVAFWCNPISGHATLYWYQQILGQGPKLLIQFQNNGVVDDSQLPKDRFSAERLKGVDSTLKIQPAKLEDSAVYLCASSSRTGWGTEAFFGQGTRLTVV.

CDR3 sequence reads: CASSLRGPSYEQYF. Here the CDR3 DNA reads TGTGCCAGCAGCTTGCGGGGCCCCTCCTACGAGCAGTACTTC. The chain uses TRBV13 and TRBJ2-7; D is possibly TRBD2 (6 bases). The length of the CDR3 is 14 residues. Trimming removed 3 bases from V and 0 bases from J, with 9 bases in between. Germline assignment: CDR1 PRHDT and CDR2 FYEKMQ (reference sequence). Using reference TRBV13 and TRBJ2-7 for the parts outside the CDR3, the full variable domain is AAGVIQSPRHLIKEKRETATLKCYPIPRHDTVYWYQQGPGQDPQFLISFYEKMQSDKGSIPDRFSAQQFSDYHSELNMSSLELGDSALYFCASSLRGPSYEQYFGPGTRLTVT.

This chain uses TRBV5-1 with TRBJ1-1; unclear D gene. The V end lost 4 bases, the J end lost 5 bases, and 18 bases lay between the germline ends. The CDR3 covers 15 residues. Germline CDR1 SGHRS, CDR2 YFSETQ. The CDR3 coding sequence is TGCGCCAGCAGCATAGCTACCGGGTTCGGTACTGAAGCTTTCTTT. Protein product: CASSIATGFGTEAFF.

This chain connects TRBV25-1 to TRBJ2-5; 8 bases fit TRBD1. This CDR3 contains 12 residues. Germline CDR1 is MGHDK and CDR2 is SYGVNS. The V gene end was trimmed by 9 bases and the J gene end by 5 bases; junction bases not matched to a gene: 5. The CDR3 sequence: CASQGAGETQYF. The CDR3 nucleotides are TGTGCCAGTCAGGGGGCAGGGGAGACCCAGTACTTC.